This T cell receptor (beta chain) was documented in a study of regulatory T cells in long-lasting Graves disease. Whole-study findings and limits: Examination was confined to peripheral blood, excluding thyroid tissue. Persistent disease was associated with favored TRBV28 usage and with favored use of TRBJ1-2 and TRBJ2-5.

Germline CDR1 reads SEHNR; CDR2 reads FQNEAQ (reference sequence). The CDR3 covers 16 residues. In its sample, this clonotype was seen once. Its cognate antigen is unknown. Through Arm-PCR of CDR3 regions and iRepertoire HTBI primers, TCR beta libraries were built. TCRdb independently ran MiXCR on the multiplex PCR reads; one entry per CDR3 protein. The table includes 250,000 to 400,000 distinct CDR3 sequences, roughly 18% detected once. Time point noted: newly diagnosed GD, antithyroid drugs for less than 3 months. From RNA extracted from PBMCs, the TCR library was made. V is TRBV7-9 and J is TRBJ2-5; D might be TRBD1 (6 bases). The DNA end is a closer match to TRBJ2-1, so the J assignment may be wrong. The TCR comes from a female donor with Graves disease. Sequencing used peripheral blood mononuclear cells (PBMCs), obtained at new diagnosis, from a patient treated with antithyroid drugs. The CDR3 bases are TGTGCCAGCATTAACTCCCTAGGGGGCTCCTACAATGAGCAGTTCTTC. The encoded protein is CASINSLGGSYNEQFF.